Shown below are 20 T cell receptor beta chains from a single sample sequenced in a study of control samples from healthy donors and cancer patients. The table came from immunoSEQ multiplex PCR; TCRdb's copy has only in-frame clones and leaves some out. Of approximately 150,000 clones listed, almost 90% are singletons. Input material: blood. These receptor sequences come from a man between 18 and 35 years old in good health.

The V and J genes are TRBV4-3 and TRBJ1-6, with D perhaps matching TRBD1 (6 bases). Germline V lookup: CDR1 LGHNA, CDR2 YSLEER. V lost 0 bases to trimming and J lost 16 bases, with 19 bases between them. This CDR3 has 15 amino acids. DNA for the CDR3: TGCGCCAGCAGCCAAGAGCCACCGGGGGGGCGGCAACTCCACTTT. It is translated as CASSQEPPGGRQLHF.

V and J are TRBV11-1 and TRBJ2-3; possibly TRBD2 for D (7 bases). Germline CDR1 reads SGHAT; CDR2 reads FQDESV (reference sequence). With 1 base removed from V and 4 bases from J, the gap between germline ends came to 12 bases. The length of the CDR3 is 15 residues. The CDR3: CASSLGGGPSDTQYF. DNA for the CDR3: TGTGCCAGCAGCTTAGGGGGGGGGCCCTCAGATACGCAGTATTTT.

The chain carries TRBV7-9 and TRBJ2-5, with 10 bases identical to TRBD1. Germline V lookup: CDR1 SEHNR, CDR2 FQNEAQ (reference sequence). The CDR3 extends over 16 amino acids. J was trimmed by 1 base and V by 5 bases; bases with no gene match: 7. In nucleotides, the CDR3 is TGTGCCAGCAGCCCTAGACAGGGGGCCTCCCAAGAGACCCAGTACTTC. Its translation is CASSPRQGASQETQYF.

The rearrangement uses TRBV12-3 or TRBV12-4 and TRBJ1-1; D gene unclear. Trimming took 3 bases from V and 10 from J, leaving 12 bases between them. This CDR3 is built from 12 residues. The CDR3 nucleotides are TGTGCCAGCAGTTTTGAGGACTTGCGAGCTTTCTTT. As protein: CASSFEDLRAFF.

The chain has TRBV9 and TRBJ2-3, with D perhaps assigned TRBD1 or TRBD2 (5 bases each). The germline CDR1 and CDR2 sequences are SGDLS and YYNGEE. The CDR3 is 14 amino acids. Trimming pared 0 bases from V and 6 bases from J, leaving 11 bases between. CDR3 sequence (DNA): TGTGCCAGCAGCGTAGTGGGGGACGGGGATACGCAGTATTTT. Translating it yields CASSVVGDGDTQYF. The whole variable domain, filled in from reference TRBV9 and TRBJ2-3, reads DSGVTQTPKHLITATGQRVTLRCSPRSGDLSVYWYQQSLDQGLQFLIQYYNGEERAKGNILERFSAQQFPDLHSELNLSSLELGDSALYFCASSVVGDGDTQYFGPGTRLTVL.

The CDR3 DNA follows: TGTGCCAGCAGCCCCGGGACCCAGCAGTTCTTC. As protein: CASSPGTQQFF. V gene TRBV27 combines with J gene TRBJ2-1; D is possibly TRBD1 or TRBD2 (5 bases each). With 6 bases removed from V and 11 bases from J, the gap between germline ends came to 11 bases. Germline loops: CDR1 MNHEY, CDR2 SMNVEV (reference sequence). The CDR3 is 11 residues long.

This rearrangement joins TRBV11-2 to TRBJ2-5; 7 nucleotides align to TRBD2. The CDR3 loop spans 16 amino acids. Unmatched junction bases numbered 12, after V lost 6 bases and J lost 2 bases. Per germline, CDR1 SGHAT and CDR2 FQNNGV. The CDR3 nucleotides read TGTGCCAGCAGACTAGCGACCCACCAGATTCAAGAGACCCAGTACTTC. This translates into CASRLATHQIQETQYF.

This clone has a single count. In nucleotides, the CDR3 is TGTGCCAGCAGTTATGATCGACAGGGCGGCCGCGAGCAGTACTTC. Its protein is CASSYDRQGGREQYF. The chain is built from TRBV6-5 and TRBJ2-7; 7 bases agree with TRBD1. V shed 3 bases and J 6 bases; nucleotides not matched to a gene: 11. Germline CDR1 reads MNHEY; CDR2 reads SVGAGI. There are 15 residues in the CDR3.

CDR3: CASSLRSGGLETQYF. In DNA form, the CDR3 reads TGTGCCAGCAGCTTAAGGTCAGGGGGCCTTGAGACCCAGTACTTC. This chain joins TRBV7-9 and TRBJ2-5, with TRBD1 matching over 8 bases. The CDR3 contains 15 residues. Unmatched junction bases numbered 7, after V lost 2 bases and J lost 5 bases. Per the germline V gene, CDR1 is SEHNR and CDR2 is FQNEAQ (reference sequence).

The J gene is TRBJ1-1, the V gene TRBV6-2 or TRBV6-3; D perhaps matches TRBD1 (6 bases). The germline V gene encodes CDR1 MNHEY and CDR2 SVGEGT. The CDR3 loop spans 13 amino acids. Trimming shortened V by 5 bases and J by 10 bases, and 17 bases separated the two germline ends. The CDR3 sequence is CASSPGGGPGAFF. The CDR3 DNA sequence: TGTGCCAGCAGTCCCGGTGGGGGGCCAGGAGCTTTCTTT.

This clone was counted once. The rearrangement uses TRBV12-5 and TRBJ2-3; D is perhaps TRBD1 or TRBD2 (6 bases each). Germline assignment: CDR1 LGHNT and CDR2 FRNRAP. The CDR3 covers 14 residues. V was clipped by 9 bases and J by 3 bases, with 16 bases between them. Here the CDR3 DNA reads TGTGCTAGCAGTGAGGGGGGCAAAACAGATACGCAGTATTTT. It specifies CASSEGGKTDTQYF.

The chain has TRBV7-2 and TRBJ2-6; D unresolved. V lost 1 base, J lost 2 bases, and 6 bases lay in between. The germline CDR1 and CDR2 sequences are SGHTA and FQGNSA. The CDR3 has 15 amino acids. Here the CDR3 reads CASSLDRAGANVLTF. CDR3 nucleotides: TGTGCCAGCAGCTTAGACCGGGCTGGGGCCAACGTCCTGACTTTC.

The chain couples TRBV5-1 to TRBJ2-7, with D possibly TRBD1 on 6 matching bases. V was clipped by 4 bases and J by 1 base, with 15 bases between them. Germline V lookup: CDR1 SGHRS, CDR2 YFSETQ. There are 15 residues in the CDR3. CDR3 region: CASSRGTGQSYEQYF. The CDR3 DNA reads TGCGCCAGCAGCAGGGGGACGGGGCAATCCTACGAGCAGTACTTC. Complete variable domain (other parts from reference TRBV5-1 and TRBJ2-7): KAGVTQTPRYLIKTRGQQVTLSCSPISGHRSVSWYQQTPGQGLQFLFEYFSETQRNKGNFPGRFSGRQFSNSRSEMNVSTLELGDSALYLCASSRGTGQSYEQYFGPGTRLTVT.

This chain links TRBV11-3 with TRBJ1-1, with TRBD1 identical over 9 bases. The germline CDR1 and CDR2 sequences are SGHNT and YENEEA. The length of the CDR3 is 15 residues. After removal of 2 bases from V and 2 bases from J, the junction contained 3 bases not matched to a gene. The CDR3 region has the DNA TGTGCCAGCAGCTTACGACAGGGGGTCAACACTGAAGCTTTCTTT. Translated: CASSLRQGVNTEAFF. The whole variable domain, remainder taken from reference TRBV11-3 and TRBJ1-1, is EAGVVQSPRYKIIEKKQPVAFWCNPISGHNTLYWYLQNLGQGPELLIRYENEEAVDDSQLPKDRFSAERLKGVDSTLKIQPAELGDSAVYLCASSLRQGVNTEAFFGQGTRLTVV.

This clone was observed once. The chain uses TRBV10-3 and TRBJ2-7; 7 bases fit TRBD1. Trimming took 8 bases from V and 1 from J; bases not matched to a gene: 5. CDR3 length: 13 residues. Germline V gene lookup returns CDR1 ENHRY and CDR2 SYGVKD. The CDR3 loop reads CAIGQALSYEQYF. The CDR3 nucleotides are TGTGCCATCGGACAGGCGCTATCCTACGAGCAGTACTTC.

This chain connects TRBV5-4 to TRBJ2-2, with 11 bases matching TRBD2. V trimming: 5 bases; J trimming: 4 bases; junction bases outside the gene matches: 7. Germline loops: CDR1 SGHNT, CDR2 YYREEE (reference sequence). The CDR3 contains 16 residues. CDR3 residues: CASSRPSGGFTGELFF. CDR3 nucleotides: TGTGCCAGCAGTCGACCTAGCGGGGGGTTCACCGGGGAGCTGTTTTTT. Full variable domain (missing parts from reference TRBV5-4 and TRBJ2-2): ETGVTQSPTHLIKTRGQQVTLRCSSQSGHNTVSWYQQALGQGPQFIFQYYREEENGRGNFPPRFSGLQFPNYSSELNVNALELDDSALYLCASSRPSGGFTGELFFGEGSRLTVL.

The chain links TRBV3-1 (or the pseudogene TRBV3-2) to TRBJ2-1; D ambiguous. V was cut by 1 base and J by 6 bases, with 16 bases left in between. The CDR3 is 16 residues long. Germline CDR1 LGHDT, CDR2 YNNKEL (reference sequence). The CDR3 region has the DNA TGTGCCAGCAGCCAAGGTTTAGGAATTCGGCTCAATGAGCAGTTCTTC. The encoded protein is CASSQGLGIRLNEQFF.

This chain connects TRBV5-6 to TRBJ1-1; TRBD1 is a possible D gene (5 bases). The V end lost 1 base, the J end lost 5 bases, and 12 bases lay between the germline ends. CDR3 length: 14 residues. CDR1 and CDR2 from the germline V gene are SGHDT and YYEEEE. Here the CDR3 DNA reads TGTGCCAGCAGCTTGTGGAGGGGCGGGACTGAAGCTTTCTTT. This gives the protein CASSLWRGGTEAFF.

The CDR3 protein is CASSVGTGGQGGNTIYF. The DNA of the CDR3 is TGTGCCAGCAGCGTCGGGACAGGGGGCCAGGGTGGAAACACCATATATTTT. The chain links TRBV9 to TRBJ1-3; the match to TRBD1 covers 12 bases. The CDR3 has 17 amino acids. In germline, CDR1 is SGDLS, CDR2 YYNGEE. V shed 2 bases, J shed 3 bases, and the junction held 6 bases outside the gene matches.

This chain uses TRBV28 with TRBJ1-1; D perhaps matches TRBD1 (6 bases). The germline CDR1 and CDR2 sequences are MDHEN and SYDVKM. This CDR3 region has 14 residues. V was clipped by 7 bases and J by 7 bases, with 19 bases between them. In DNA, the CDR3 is TGTGCCAGCATTCAGTGGGCGGGGGGCAATGAAGCTTTCTTT. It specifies CASIQWAGGNEAFF.